The 9 T cell receptor beta chains below were found in one sample sequenced in a study of T-cell memory formation after mild COVID-19 (dated by TCRdb to about 2021). Libraries were built with 5' RACE. The sequencer was an Illumina NovaSeq 6000. The public reads were reanalyzed by TCRdb: fastp trimming at Q25, MiXCR alignment, in-frame beta chains only. Entries are consolidated by CDR3 protein sequence, retaining the most common genes and DNA. This sample holds under 400,000 distinct CDR3 sequences; 21% were observed only once. The ten largest clones take up around an eighth of the sample. Sequenced sample: PBMCs or a T cell subset sorted from them (not recorded which). Receptors were obtained from an adult woman who had mild COVID-19 (a few samples of this study predate the infection). The sample titles of this study are shuffled in the database, so cell type and time point are left out; the donor was told from shared clones.

The chain links TRBV5-1 to TRBJ2-1; 9 positions match TRBD1. There are 16 residues in the CDR3. The V gene's germline CDR1 is SGHRS and CDR2 YFSETQ. V shed 4 bases, J shed 3 bases, and the junction held 8 bases outside the gene matches. The CDR3 region is CASSTRTGVIYNEQFF. DNA for the CDR3: TGCGCCAGCAGCACGCGGACAGGGGTAATCTACAATGAGCAGTTCTTC.

This clonotype was counted between two and nine times. This chain uses TRBV12-3 or TRBV12-4 with TRBJ1-4; D is possibly TRBD1 (6 bases). The CDR3 spans 13 residues. Trimming took 9 bases from V and 5 from J, leaving 13 bases between them. In nucleotides, the CDR3 is TGTGCCAGTAACAGGGAGGCGAATGAAAAACTGTTTTTT. Residues: CASNREANEKLFF.

V gene TRBV20-1 combines with J gene TRBJ2-5, with D perhaps TRBD1 (6 bases). Germline V CDR1 and CDR2: DFQATT, SNEGSKA (reference sequence). There are 14 residues in the CDR3. Trimming stripped 6 bases from V and 4 bases from J, with 18 bases between. In nucleotides, the CDR3 is TGCAGTGCCCGGATTAAGGGGGTGAGAGAGACCCAGTACTTC. As protein: CSARIKGVRETQYF.

The chain joins TRBV25-1 to TRBJ1-2; D is ambiguous. There are 13 residues in the CDR3. Germline V gene sequence: CDR1 MGHDK, CDR2 SYGVNS. Trimming removed 7 bases from V and 4 bases from J, with 13 bases in between. The CDR3: CASTGSRGYGYTF. The CDR3 nucleotides are TGTGCCAGCACCGGGAGCAGAGGCTATGGCTACACCTTC.

Written as DNA, the CDR3 is TGCGCCAGCAGCCCTGGGACAGGAAGCGGCTATGGCTACACCTTC. Translated: CASSPGTGSGYGYTF. The rearrangement joins TRBV4-3 to TRBJ1-2; 8 bases are shared with TRBD1. CDR3 length: 15 amino acids. The V gene's germline CDR1 is LGHNA and CDR2 YSLEER. Trimming took 4 bases from V and 4 from J; bases not matched to a gene: 8.

This clonotype showed up just a few times. The gene calls are TRBV9 and TRBJ1-1, with D possibly matching TRBD1 (6 bases). Trimming pared 1 base from V and 3 bases from J, leaving 13 bases between. Germline values: CDR1 SGDLS, CDR2 YYNGEE. CDR3 length: 15 residues. The CDR3 region is CASSVRTDYDTEAFF. The CDR3 DNA follows: TGTGCCAGCAGCGTACGGACAGACTATGACACTGAAGCTTTCTTT.

This chain links TRBV6-5 with TRBJ2-3, with TRBD1 matching 7 bases. Losses at the gene ends were 6 bases for V and 9 bases for J; bases not matched to a gene: 12. The CDR3 covers 14 residues. Germline V lookup: CDR1 MNHEY, CDR2 SVGAGI. Here the CDR3 reads CASRLGQFGETQYF. CDR3 DNA: TGTGCCAGCAGGCTGGGACAGTTCGGAGAGACGCAGTATTTT.

The chain has TRBV13 and TRBJ2-3, with D perhaps matching TRBD1 or TRBD2 (6 bases each). Germline CDR1 PRHDT, CDR2 FYEKMQ (reference sequence). The CDR3 has 14 amino acids. The V end was cut by 5 bases, the J end by 3 bases, with 12 bases between. The CDR3 loop is CASSPQGGTDTQYF. The DNA of the CDR3 is TGTGCCAGCAGCCCTCAAGGGGGGACAGATACGCAGTATTTT.

V and J are TRBV20-1 and TRBJ2-5, with 12 bases that match TRBD2. This CDR3 is 17 amino acids long. V lost 3 bases and J lost 4; bases outside the gene matches: 12. Germline V gene sequence: CDR1 DFQATT, CDR2 SNEGSKA (reference sequence). CDR3: CSARSTGLAGYGETQYF. The CDR3 DNA sequence: TGCAGTGCTAGGTCCACCGGACTAGCGGGGTACGGAGAGACCCAGTACTTC.